A selection of T cell receptor beta chains follows, all from one sample in a study of CD8 T cells in ankylosing spondylitis. Via MiXCR, TCRdb re-called the 5' RACE reads, giving one row per CDR3 protein. The sample yields about 400,000 distinct CDR3 sequences, roughly 20% seen once. The sequencing sample was made of blood, either unsorted or a sorted T cell fraction (not recorded which). The receptors here all came from a male donor with ankylosing spondylitis or in good health (not recorded which). Both conserved end residues are trimmed from each CDR3. Some rows have no size entry. The others give once, few or many, or a class for an expanded clone.

j_call v_call clone_size cdr3_aa
TRBJ2-1 TRBV11-2 few ASSSTPSAGEREQF
TRBJ2-7 TRBV30 NA AWSTGGNEQY
TRBJ2-7 TRBV6-2/TRBV6-3 many ASSGTETYEQY
TRBJ2-7 TRBV4-1 NA ASSQGLISEQY
TRBJ2-1 TRBV7-9 NA ASSLGGESSYNEQF
TRBJ1-2 TRBV6-5 few ASSYVLRGPEGYT
TRBJ2-1 TRBV30 NA AWSKGFGNEQF
TRBJ2-5 TRBV28 NA ASSPQPRTGGGETQY
TRBJ2-3 TRBV15 few ATSTGKGITDTQY
TRBJ2-7 TRBV19 NA ASSIGTYYEQY
TRBJ2-1 TRBV15 NA ATSLRRGVGNEQF
TRBJ1-2 TRBV20-1 NA SARDYSEANYGYT